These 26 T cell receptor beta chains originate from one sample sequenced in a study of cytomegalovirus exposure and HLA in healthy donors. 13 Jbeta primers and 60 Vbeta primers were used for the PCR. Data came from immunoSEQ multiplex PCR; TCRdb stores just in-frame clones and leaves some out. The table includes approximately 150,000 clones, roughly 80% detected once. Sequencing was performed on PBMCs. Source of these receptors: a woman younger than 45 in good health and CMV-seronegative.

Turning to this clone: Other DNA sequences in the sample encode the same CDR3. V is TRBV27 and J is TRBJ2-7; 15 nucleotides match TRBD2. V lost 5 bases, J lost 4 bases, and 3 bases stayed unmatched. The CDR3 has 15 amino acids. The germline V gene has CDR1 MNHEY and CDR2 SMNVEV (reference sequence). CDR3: CASSPGLAGGYEQYF. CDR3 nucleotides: TGTGCCAGCAGTCCGGGACTAGCGGGAGGTTACGAGCAGTACTTC.

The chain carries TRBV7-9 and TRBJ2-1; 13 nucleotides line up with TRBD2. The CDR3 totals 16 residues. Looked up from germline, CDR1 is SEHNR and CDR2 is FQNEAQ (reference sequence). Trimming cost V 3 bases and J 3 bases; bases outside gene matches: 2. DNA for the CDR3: TGTGCCAGCAGCTTGGGACTAGCGGGGCACTACAATGAGCAGTTCTTC. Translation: CASSLGLAGHYNEQFF.

The CDR3 is CASSLHPVRDNSPLHF. In DNA, the CDR3 is TGCGCCAGCAGCCTTCACCCCGTGCGGGATAATTCACCCCTCCACTTT. The chain recombines TRBV4-1 with TRBJ1-6; D gene unclear. The ends were cut back, 4 bases at V and 5 bases at J, with 15 bases in the middle. The CDR3 consists of 16 residues. Germline lookup yields CDR1 MGHRA and CDR2 YSYEKL.

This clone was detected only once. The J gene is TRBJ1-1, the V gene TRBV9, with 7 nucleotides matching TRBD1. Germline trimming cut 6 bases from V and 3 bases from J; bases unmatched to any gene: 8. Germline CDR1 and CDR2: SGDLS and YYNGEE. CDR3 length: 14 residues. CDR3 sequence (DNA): TGTGCCAGCACGCCAGAGGGGGCCCACACTGAAGCTTTCTTT. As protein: CASTPEGAHTEAFF.

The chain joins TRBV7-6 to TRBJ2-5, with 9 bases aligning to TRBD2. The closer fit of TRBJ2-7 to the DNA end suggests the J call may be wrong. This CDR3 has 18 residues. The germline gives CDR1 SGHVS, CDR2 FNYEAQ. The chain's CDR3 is CASSLVPSSSGALYEQYF. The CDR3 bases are TGTGCCAGCAGCTTAGTACCGTCCTCTAGCGGGGCACTCTACGAGCAGTACTTC.

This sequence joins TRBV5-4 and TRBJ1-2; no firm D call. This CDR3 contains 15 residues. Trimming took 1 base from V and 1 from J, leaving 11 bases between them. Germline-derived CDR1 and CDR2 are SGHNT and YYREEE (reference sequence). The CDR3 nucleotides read TGTGCCAGCAGCTTGCCGGGGTCTCTTAACTATGGCTACACCTTC. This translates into CASSLPGSLNYGYTF.

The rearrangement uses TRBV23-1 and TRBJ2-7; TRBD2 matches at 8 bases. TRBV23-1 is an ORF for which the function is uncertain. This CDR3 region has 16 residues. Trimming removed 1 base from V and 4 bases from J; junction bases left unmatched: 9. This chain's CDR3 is CASSQWETSGGYEQYF. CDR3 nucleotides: TGCGCCAGCAGTCAATGGGAAACTAGCGGTGGTTACGAGCAGTACTTC.

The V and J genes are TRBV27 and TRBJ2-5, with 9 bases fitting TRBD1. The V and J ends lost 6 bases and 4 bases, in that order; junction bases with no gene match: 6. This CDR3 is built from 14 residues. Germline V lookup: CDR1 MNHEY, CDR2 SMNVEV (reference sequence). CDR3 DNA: TGTGCCAGCAGACAGGGGGCGCAAGGAGAGACCCAGTACTTC. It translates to CASRQGAQGETQYF.

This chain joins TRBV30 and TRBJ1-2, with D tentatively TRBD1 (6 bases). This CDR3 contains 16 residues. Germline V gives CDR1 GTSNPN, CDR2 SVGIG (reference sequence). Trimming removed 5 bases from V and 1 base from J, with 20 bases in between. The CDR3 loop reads CAWDHLRTAYNYGYTF. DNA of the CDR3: TGTGCCTGGGACCATCTTAGGACAGCCTATAACTATGGCTACACCTTC.

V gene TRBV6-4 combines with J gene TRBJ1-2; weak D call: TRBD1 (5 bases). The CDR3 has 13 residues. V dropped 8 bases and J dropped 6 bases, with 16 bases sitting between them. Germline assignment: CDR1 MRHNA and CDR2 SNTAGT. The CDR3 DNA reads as TGTGCCAGCCTTATCCCCGCAGGGAATGGCTACACCTTC. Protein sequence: CASLIPAGNGYTF.

This CDR3 reads CASSLDRAPYNEQFF. The CDR3 DNA is TGTGCCAGCAGTCTAGACAGGGCTCCCTACAATGAGCAGTTCTTC. This chain links TRBV6-6 with TRBJ2-1, with 7 bases matching TRBD1. V lost 5 bases and J lost 2; bases outside the gene matches: 6. CDR3 length equals 15 residues. Germline CDR1 reads MNHNY; CDR2 reads SVGAGI (reference sequence).

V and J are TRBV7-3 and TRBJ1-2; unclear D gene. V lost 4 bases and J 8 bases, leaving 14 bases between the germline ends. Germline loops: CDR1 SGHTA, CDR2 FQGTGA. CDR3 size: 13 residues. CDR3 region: CASSSSPEYGYTF. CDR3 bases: TGTGCCAGCAGCTCAAGTCCAGAATACGGCTACACCTTC.

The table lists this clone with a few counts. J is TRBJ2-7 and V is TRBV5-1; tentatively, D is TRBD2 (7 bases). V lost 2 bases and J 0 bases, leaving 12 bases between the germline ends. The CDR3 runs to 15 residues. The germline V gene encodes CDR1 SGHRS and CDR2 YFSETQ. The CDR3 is CASSLRGEGSYEQYF. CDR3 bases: TGCGCCAGCAGCTTAAGGGGGGAGGGCTCCTACGAGCAGTACTTC.

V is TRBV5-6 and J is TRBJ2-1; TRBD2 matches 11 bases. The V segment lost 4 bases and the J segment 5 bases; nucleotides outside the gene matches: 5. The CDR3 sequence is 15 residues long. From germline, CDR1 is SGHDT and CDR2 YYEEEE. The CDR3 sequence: CASSPGTSGDNEQFF. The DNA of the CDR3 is TGTGCCAGCAGCCCCGGGACTAGCGGTGACAATGAGCAGTTCTTC.

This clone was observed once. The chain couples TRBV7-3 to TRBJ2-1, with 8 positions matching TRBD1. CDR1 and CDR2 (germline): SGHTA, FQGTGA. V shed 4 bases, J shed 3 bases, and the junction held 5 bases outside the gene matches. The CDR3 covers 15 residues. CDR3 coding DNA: TGTGCCAGCAGCTCGACCGGGACAGGCTACAATGAGCAGTTCTTC. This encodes CASSSTGTGYNEQFF.

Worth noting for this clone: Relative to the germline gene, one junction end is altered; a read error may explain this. The CDR3 bases are TGTTCCAGCAGCTTAATTCAAGGTAGCGCTGAAGCTTTCTTT. Its protein is CSSSLIQGSAEAFF. The chain joins TRBV7-9 to TRBJ1-1; D gene unclear. This CDR3 spans 14 amino acids. Germline V lookup: CDR1 SEHNR, CDR2 FQNEAQ (reference sequence).

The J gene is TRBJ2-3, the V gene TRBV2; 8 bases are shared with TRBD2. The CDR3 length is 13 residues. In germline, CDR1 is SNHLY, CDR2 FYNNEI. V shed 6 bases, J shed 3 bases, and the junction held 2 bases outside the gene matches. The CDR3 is CASSGLATDTQYF. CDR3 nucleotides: TGTGCCAGCAGCGGACTAGCTACAGATACGCAGTATTTT. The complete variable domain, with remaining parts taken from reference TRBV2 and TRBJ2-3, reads EPEVTQTPSHQVTQMGQEVILRCVPISNHLYFYWYRQILGQKVEFLVSFYNNEISEKSEIFDDQFSVERPDGSNFTLKIRSTKLEDSAMYFCASSGLATDTQYFGPGTRLTVL.

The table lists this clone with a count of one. DNA of the CDR3: TGCGCCAGCAGCTTGGGGGCTGCGAACACCGGGGAGCTGTTTTTT. Its translation: CASSLGAANTGELFF. The chain has TRBV5-1 and TRBJ2-2, with D unclear. The germline V gene has CDR1 SGHRS and CDR2 YFSETQ. This CDR3 spans 15 amino acids. Between the trimmed V and J ends, which lost 0 bases and 0 bases, there was a span of 6 bases. Together with reference TRBV5-1 and TRBJ2-2, the CDR3 gives the full variable domain: KAGVTQTPRYLIKTRGQQVTLSCSPISGHRSVSWYQQTPGQGLQFLFEYFSETQRNKGNFPGRFSGRQFSNSRSEMNVSTLELGDSALYLCASSLGAANTGELFFGEGSRLTVL.

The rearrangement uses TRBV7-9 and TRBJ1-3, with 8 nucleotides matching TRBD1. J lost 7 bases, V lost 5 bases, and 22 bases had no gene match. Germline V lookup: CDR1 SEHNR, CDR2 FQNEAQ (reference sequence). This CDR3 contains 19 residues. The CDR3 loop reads CASSTTIWATGGLANTIYF. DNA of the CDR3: TGTGCCAGCAGCACTACCATTTGGGCCACAGGGGGTCTTGCGAACACCATATATTTT.

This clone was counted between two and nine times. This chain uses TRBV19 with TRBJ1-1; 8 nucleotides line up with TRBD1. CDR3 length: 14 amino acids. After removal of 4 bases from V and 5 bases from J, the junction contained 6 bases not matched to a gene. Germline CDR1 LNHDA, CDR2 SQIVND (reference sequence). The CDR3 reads CASSTRRDRTEAFF. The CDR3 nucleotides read TGTGCCAGTAGTACTCGCCGGGACAGGACTGAAGCTTTCTTT.

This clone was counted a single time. CDR3 sequence (DNA): TGTGCCAGCTCACCAACGACTAGCGGCTACAATGAGCAGTTCTTC. Translating gives CASSPTTSGYNEQFF. The V and J genes are TRBV18 and TRBJ2-1, with 9 bases aligning to TRBD2. V lost 2 bases to trimming and J lost 3 bases; unmatched junction nucleotides: 2. Looked up from germline, CDR1 is KGHSH and CDR2 is LQKENI. The CDR3 runs 15 residues.

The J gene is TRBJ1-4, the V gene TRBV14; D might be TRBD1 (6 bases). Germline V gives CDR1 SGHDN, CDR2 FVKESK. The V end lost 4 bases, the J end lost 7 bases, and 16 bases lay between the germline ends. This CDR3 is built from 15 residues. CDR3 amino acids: CASSPLQGPGEKLFF. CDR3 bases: TGTGCCAGCAGCCCCCTACAGGGTCCGGGTGAAAAACTGTTTTTT.

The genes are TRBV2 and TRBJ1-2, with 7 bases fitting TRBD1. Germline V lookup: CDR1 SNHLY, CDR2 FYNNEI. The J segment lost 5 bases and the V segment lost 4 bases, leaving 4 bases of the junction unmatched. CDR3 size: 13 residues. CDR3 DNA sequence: TGTGCCAGCAGTGGGAGGGGGCTTTATGGCTACACCTTC. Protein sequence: CASSGRGLYGYTF.

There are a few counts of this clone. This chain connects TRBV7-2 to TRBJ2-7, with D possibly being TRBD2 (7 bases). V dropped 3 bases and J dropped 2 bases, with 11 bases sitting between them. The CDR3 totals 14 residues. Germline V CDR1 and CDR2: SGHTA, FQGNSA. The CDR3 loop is CASSLSGTTYEQYF. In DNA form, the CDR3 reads TGTGCCAGCAGCTTGAGCGGGACAACCTACGAGCAGTACTTC.

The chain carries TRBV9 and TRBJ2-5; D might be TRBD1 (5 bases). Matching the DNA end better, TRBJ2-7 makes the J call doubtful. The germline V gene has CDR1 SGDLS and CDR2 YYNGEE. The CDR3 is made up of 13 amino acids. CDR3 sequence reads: CASSVGTNYEQYF. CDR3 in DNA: TGTGCCAGCAGCGTAGGGACAAACTACGAGCAGTACTTC.

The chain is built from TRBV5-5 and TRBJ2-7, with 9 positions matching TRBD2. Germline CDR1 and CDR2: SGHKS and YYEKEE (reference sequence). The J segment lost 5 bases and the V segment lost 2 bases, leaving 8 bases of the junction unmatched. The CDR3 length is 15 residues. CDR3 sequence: CASSLLGLAYHEQYF. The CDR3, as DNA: TGTGCCAGCAGCTTACTGGGACTAGCTTACCACGAGCAGTACTTC.